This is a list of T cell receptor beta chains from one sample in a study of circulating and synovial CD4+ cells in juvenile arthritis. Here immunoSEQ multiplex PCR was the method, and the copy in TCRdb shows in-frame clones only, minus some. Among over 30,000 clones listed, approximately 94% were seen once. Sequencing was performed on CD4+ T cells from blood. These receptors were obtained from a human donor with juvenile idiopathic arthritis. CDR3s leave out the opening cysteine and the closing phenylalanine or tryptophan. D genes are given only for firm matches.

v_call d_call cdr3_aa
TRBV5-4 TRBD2 ASRGTSGGAGNEQF
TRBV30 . AWSVRGLGQPQH
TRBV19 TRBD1 ASSILQGATEAF
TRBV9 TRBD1 ASSPDRGEVGELF
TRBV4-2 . ASSQDREGGQPQH
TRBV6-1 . ASSSDPGQIYEQY
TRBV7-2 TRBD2 ASRSTSGAYEQY
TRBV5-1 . ASSLETIYGYT
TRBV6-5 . ASSRQRTNSPLH
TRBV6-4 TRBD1 ASSDEGGHEQY
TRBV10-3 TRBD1 AISGDRGNSYNEQF
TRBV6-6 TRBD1 ASGLQGYGQPQH
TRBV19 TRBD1 ASSIRGQGGLNEQF
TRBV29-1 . SGLRVRGDIQY
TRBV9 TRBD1 ASSVIGQGGAGELF
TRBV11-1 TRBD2 ASRLGGTSAYNEQF
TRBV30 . ACVRGLRYGYT